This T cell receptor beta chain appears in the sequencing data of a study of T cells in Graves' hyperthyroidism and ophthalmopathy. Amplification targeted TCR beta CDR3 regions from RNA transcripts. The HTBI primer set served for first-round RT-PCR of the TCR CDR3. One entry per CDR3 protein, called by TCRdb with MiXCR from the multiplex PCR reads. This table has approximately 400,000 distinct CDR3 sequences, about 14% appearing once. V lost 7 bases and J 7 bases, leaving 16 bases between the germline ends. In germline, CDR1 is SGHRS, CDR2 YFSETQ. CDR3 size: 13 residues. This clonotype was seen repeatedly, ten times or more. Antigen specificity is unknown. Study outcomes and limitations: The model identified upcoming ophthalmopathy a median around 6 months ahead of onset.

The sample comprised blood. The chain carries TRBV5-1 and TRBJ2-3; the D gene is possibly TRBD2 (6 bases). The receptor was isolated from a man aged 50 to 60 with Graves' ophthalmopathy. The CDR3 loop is CASHYPGENTQYF. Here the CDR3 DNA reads TGCGCCAGCCATTATCCGGGAGAGAATACGCAGTATTTT.